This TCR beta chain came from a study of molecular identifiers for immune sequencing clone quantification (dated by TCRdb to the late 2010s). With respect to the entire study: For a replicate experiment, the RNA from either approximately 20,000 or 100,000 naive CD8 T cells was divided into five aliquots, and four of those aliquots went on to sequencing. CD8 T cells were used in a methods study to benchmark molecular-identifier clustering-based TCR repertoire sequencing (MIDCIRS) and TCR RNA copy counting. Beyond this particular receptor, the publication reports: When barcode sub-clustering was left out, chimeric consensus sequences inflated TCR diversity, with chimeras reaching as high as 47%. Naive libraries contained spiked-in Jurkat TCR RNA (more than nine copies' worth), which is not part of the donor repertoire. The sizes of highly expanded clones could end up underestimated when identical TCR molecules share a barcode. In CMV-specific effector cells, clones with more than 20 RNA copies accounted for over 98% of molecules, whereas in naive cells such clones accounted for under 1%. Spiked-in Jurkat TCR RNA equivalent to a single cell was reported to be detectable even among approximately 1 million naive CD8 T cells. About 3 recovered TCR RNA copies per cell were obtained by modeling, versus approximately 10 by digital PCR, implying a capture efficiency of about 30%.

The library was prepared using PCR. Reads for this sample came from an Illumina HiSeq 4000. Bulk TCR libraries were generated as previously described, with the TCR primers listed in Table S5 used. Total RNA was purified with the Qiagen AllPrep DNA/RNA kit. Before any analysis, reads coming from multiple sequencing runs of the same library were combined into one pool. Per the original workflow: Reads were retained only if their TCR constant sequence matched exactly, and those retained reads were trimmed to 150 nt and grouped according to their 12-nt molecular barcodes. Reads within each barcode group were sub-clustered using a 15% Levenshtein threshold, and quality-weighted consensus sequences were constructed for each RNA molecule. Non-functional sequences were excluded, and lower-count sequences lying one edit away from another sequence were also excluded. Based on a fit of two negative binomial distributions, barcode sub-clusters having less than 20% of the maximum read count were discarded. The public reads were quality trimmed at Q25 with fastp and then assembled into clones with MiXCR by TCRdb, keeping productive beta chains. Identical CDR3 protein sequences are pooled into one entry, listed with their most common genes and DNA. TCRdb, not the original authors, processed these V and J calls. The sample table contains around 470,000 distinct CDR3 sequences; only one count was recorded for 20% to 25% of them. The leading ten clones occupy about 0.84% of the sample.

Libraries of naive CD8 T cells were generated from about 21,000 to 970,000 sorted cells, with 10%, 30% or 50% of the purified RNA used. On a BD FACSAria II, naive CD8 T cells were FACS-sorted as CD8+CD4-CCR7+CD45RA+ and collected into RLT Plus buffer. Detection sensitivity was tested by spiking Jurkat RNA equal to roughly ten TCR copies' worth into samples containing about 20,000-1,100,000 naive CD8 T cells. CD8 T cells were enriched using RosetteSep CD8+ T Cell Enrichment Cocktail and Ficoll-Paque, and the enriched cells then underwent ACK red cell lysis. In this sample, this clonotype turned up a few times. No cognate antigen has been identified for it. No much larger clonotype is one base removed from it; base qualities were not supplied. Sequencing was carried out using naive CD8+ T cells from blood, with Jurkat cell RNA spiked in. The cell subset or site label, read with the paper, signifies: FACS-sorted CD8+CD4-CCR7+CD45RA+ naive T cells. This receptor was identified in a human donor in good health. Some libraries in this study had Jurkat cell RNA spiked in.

The bases are TGTGCCTGGAGTGTACATGGGGCGGGAGGCAATGAGCAGTTCTTC. It translates to CAWSVHGAGGNEQFF. Recombination joined TRBV30 with TRBJ2-1; TRBD2 lines up with 8 middle nucleotides. The CDR3 numbers 15 residues from cysteine through phenylalanine. Just the 45-base CDR3 DNA is kept, in frame starting at base 1. The CDR1 and CDR2 encoded by the germline V gene (reference sequence) are GTSNPN and SVGIG. V has 0 bases trimmed and J has 6 bases trimmed; junction bases matching no gene number 7.